Each of the 16 T cell receptor beta chains below was sequenced from the same sample in a study of blood T cell repertoires in COVID-19. Generated by immunoSEQ multiplex PCR, the TCRdb table keeps only in-frame clones and is missing some. The sample yields approximately 150,000 clones, approximately 90% seen once. Material for sequencing was peripheral blood. The receptors were sampled from a man aged 18 to 30 with COVID-19, enrolled during active disease.

This clone was observed once. The chain carries TRBV27 and TRBJ2-2, with a tentative D call TRBD2 (5 bases). Trimming pared 2 bases from V and 12 bases from J, leaving 16 bases between. Germline V lookup: CDR1 MNHEY, CDR2 SMNVEV (reference sequence). The CDR3 extends over 14 amino acids. CDR3 loop: CASSLRSGQSQLFF. Written as DNA, the CDR3 is TGTGCCAGCAGTTTACGGAGCGGCCAGTCTCAGCTGTTTTTT.

This chain's CDR3 is CASSLNRVSTDTQYF. CDR3 sequence (DNA): TGTGCCAGCAGTTTAAACAGGGTCAGCACAGATACGCAGTATTTT. The gene calls are TRBV28 and TRBJ2-3; D possibly corresponds to TRBD1 (6 bases). V gave up 2 bases and J gave up 0 bases, with 9 bases separating them. CDR1 MDHEN and CDR2 SYDVKM come from the germline V gene. This CDR3 spans 15 amino acids.

V and J are TRBV7-8 and TRBJ1-4; 7 nucleotides line up with TRBD1. The length of the CDR3 is 13 residues. V was pared by 5 bases and J by 14 bases, with 11 bases of the junction left unmatched. Per germline, CDR1 SGHVS and CDR2 FQNEAQ. The CDR3 reads CASSLTGFTGLFF. In DNA form, the CDR3 reads TGTGCCAGCAGCCTGACAGGGTTCACCGGGCTGTTTTTT.

The rearrangement uses TRBV6-5 and TRBJ2-3; D is uncertain. Germline CDR1 reads MNHEY; CDR2 reads SVGAGI. Trimming cost V 1 base and J 4 bases, with 12 bases left between them. The CDR3 totals 15 residues. CDR3 sequence: CASSYFPRGPDTQYF. CDR3 sequence (DNA): TGTGCCAGCAGTTACTTTCCCCGTGGCCCAGATACGCAGTATTTT.

V is TRBV27 and J is TRBJ2-1; 8 bases are shared with TRBD1. Germline V gene sequence: CDR1 MNHEY, CDR2 SMNVEV (reference sequence). Trimming removed 3 bases from V and 0 bases from J; junction bases left unmatched: 4. This CDR3 region has 16 residues. The CDR3 is CASSFMTGDSYNEQFF. The CDR3 nucleotides read TGTGCCAGCAGTTTCATGACAGGGGACTCCTACAATGAGCAGTTCTTC.

The chain couples TRBV14 to TRBJ2-1, with 10 bases aligning to TRBD2. The CDR3 is 14 residues long. The germline gives CDR1 SGHDN, CDR2 FVKESK. The V segment lost 2 bases and the J segment 9 bases; nucleotides outside the gene matches: 4. The CDR3 reads CASSQTGTSVEQFF. DNA of the CDR3: TGTGCCAGCAGCCAAACCGGGACTAGCGTTGAGCAGTTCTTC.

V usage is TRBV29-1 and J usage is TRBJ1-2; 8 positions agree with TRBD1. The CDR3 covers 19 residues. Germline lookup yields CDR1 SQVTM and CDR2 ANQGSEA. V lost 1 base to trimming and J lost 0 bases; unmatched junction nucleotides: 16. In nucleotides, the CDR3 is TGCAGCGTTGAAGTCAGGGGACCGGGACAGGAAAGGACTAACTATGGCTACACCTTC. This gives the protein CSVEVRGPGQERTNYGYTF.

The J gene is TRBJ2-1, the V gene TRBV19; TRBD2 aligns across 13 bases. CDR1 and CDR2 from the germline V gene are LNHDA and SQIVND (reference sequence). The CDR3 is made up of 19 amino acids. V lost 4 bases, J lost 0 bases, and 9 bases stayed unmatched. CDR3 loop: CASSTWTSGSASSYNEQFF. The CDR3 DNA is TGTGCCAGTAGTACCTGGACTAGCGGGAGTGCTAGCTCCTACAATGAGCAGTTCTTC.

J is TRBJ1-4 and V is TRBV7-8, with 8 bases fitting TRBD1. Germline CDR1 reads SGHVS; CDR2 reads FQNEAQ. This CDR3 is 16 amino acids long. The V segment lost 3 bases and the J segment 3 bases; nucleotides outside the gene matches: 6. The CDR3, as DNA: TGTGCCAGCAGCTTTTCTCGGGACAGGCCTAATGAAAAACTGTTTTTT. Its translation: CASSFSRDRPNEKLFF.

The gene calls are TRBV7-9 and TRBJ2-7, with 9 bases matching TRBD1. The CDR3 is 14 amino acids. V was pared by 5 bases and J by 2 bases, with 4 bases of the junction left unmatched. Per the germline V gene, CDR1 is SEHNR and CDR2 is FQNEAQ (reference sequence). This chain's CDR3 is CASSIRDRAYEQYF. In DNA form, the CDR3 reads TGTGCCAGCAGCATCCGGGACAGGGCCTACGAGCAGTACTTC. Together with reference TRBV7-9 and TRBJ2-7, the CDR3 gives the full variable domain: DTGVSQNPRHKITKRGQNVTFRCDPISEHNRLYWYRQTLGQGPEFLTYFQNEAQLEKSRLLSDRFSAERPKGSFSTLEIQRTEQGDSAMYLCASSIRDRAYEQYFGPGTRLTVT.

The rearrangement joins TRBV3-1 (or the pseudogene TRBV3-2) to TRBJ2-3, with 9 bases aligning to TRBD2. Germline V gene lookup returns CDR1 LGHDT and CDR2 YNNKEL (reference sequence). Trimming at V came to 0 bases and at J to 0 bases, leaving 7 bases not matched to a gene. CDR3 length equals 18 residues. Written as DNA, the CDR3 is TGTGCCAGCAGCCAAGACCCAGCGGGAGGATTAAGCACAGATACGCAGTATTTT. Protein product: CASSQDPAGGLSTDTQYF.

The rearrangement joins TRBV3-1 (or the pseudogene TRBV3-2) to TRBJ2-7; TRBD2 matches 10 bases. The CDR3 covers 14 residues. V was clipped by 4 bases and J by 4 bases; unmatched bases: 4. Germline V CDR1 and CDR2: LGHDT, YNNKEL (reference sequence). CDR3 amino acids: CASSLGLAAYEQYF. The DNA of the CDR3 is TGTGCCAGCAGCCTTGGACTAGCGGCGTACGAGCAGTACTTC.

CDR3 sequence reads: CASSLRNTNTEAFF. CDR3 bases: TGTGCCAGCAGCTTAAGAAACACGAACACTGAAGCTTTCTTT. V is TRBV7-2 and J is TRBJ1-1; no reliable D call. The ends were cut back, 2 bases at V and 1 base at J, with 8 bases in the middle. This CDR3 contains 14 residues. The germline CDR1 and CDR2 sequences are SGHTA and FQGNSA.

The J gene is TRBJ2-2, the V gene TRBV10-3, with 10 positions matching TRBD1. CDR1 ENHRY and CDR2 SYGVKD come from the germline V gene. V was clipped by 4 bases and J by 3 bases; unmatched bases: 5. The CDR3 contains 16 residues. CDR3 sequence reads: CAISGQGAPYTGELFF. CDR3 in DNA: TGTGCCATCAGTGGACAGGGGGCTCCATACACCGGGGAGCTGTTTTTT.

The chain carries TRBV5-1 and TRBJ1-2; maybe TRBD1 (5 bases). Trimming removed 4 bases at V and 4 bases at J, with 8 bases between. The germline V gene encodes CDR1 SGHRS and CDR2 YFSETQ. The CDR3 has 12 amino acids. The CDR3 region is CASSPDSYGYTF. The DNA of the CDR3 is TGCGCCAGCAGCCCTGACAGCTATGGCTACACCTTC.

This clone was seen only a few times. V and J are TRBV7-2 and TRBJ1-5; D might be TRBD1 (5 bases). V was pared by 2 bases and J by 6 bases, with 14 bases between. Germline lookup yields CDR1 SGHTA and CDR2 FQGNSA. The CDR3 is made up of 15 amino acids. The CDR3 DNA sequence: TGTGCCAGCAGCTTAATCATAGGGGAGGTTCAGCCCCAGCATTTT. Encoded protein: CASSLIIGEVQPQHF.